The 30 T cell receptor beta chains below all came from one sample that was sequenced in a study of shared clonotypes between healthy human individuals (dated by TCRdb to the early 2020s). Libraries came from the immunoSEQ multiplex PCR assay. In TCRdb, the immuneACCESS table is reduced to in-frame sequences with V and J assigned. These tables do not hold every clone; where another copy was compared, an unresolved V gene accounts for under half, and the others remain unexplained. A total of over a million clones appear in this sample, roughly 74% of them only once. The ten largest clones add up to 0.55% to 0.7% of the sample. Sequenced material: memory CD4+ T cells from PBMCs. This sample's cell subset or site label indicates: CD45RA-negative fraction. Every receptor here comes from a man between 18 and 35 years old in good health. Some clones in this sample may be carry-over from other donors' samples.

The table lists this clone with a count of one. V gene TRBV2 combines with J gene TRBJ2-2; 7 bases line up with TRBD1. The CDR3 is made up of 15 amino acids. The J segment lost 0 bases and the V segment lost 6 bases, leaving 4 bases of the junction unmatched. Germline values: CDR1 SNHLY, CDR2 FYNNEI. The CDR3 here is CASSGDSTNTGELFF. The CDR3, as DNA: TGTGCCAGCAGCGGGGACAGCACGAACACCGGGGAGCTGTTTTTT.

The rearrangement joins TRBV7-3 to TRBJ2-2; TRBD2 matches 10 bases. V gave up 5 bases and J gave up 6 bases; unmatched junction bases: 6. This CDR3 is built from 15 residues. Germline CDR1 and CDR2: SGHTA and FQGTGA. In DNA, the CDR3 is TGTGCCAGCAGCCTCTCTAGCGGGAGTGCCGGGGAGCTGTTTTTT. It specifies CASSLSSGSAGELFF.

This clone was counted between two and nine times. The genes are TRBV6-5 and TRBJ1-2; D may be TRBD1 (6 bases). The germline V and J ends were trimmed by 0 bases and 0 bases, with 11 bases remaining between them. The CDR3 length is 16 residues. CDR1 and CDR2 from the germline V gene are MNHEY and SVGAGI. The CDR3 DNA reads TGTGCCAGCAGTTACTCCAGGGGCCCTTCTAACTATGGCTACACCTTC. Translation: CASSYSRGPSNYGYTF.

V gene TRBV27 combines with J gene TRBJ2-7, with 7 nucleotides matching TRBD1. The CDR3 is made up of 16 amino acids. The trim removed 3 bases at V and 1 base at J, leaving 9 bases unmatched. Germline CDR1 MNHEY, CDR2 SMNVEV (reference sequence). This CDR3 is CASSFLGAGGSYEQYF. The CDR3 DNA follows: TGTGCCAGCAGTTTCCTGGGGGCAGGGGGTTCCTACGAGCAGTACTTC.

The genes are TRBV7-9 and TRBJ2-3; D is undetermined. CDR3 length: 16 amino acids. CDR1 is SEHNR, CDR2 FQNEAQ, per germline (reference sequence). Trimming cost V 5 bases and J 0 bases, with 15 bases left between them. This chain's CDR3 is CASSNPLLRSTDTQYF. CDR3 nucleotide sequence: TGTGCCAGCAGCAATCCACTCCTTCGGAGCACAGATACGCAGTATTTT.

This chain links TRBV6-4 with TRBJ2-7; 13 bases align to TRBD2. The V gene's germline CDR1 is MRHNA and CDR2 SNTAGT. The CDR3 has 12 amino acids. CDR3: CASSDSTSGRSV. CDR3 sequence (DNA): TGTGCCAGCAGTGACTCGACTAGCGGGAGGTCTGTC.

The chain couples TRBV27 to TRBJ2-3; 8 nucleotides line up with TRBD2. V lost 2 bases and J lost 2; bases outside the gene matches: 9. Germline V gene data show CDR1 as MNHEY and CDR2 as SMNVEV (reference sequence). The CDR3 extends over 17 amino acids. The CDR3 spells CASSLTWVAGTTDTQYF. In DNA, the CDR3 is TGTGCCAGCAGTTTAACGTGGGTAGCGGGGACCACAGATACGCAGTATTTT.

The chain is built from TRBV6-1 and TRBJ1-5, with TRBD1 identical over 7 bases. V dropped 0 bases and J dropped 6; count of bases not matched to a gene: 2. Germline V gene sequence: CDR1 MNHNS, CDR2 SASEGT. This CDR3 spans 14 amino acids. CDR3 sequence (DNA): TGTGCCAGCAGTGAAGCTACAGGGGCTCAGCCCCAGCATTTT. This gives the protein CASSEATGAQPQHF.

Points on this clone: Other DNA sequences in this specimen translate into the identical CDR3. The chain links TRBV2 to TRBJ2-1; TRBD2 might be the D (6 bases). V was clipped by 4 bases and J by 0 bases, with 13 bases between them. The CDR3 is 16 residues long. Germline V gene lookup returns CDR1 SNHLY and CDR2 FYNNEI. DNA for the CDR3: TGTGCCAGCAGTGGAGGTGCGGGAAGCTCCTACAATGAGCAGTTCTTC. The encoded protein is CASSGGAGSSYNEQFF.

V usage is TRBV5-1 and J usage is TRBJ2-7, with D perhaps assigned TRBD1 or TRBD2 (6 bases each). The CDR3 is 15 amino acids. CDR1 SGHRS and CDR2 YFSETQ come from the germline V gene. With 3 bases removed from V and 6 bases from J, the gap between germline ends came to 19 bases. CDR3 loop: CASSSEGTPGAEQYF. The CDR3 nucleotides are TGCGCCAGCAGCTCGGAAGGGACGCCGGGGGCCGAGCAGTACTTC.

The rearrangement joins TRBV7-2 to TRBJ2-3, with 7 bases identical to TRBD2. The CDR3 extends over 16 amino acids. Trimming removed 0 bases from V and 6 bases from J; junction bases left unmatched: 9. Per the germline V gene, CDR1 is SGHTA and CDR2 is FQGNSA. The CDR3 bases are TGTGCCAGCAGCTTAGCGGCTAGCGGCCAGACTGATACGCAGTATTTT. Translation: CASSLAASGQTDTQYF.

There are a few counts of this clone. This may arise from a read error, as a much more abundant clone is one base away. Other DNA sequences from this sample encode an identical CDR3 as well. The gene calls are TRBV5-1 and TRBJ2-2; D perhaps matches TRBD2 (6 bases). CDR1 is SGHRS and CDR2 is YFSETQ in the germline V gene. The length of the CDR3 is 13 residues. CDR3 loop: CASSPIPGGELFF. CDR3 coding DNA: TGCGCCAGCAGCCCGATTCCCGGCGGGGAGCTGTTTTTC.

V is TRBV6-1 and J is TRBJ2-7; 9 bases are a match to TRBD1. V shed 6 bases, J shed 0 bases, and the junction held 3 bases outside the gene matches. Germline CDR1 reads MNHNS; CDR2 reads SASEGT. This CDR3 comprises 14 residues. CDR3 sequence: CASRPTGGSYEQYF. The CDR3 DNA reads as TGTGCCAGCAGACCGACAGGGGGCTCCTACGAGCAGTACTTC.

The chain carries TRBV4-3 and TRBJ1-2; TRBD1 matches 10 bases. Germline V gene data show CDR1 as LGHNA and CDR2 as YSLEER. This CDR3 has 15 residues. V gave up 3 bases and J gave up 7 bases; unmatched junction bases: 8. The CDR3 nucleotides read TGCGCCAGCAGCCAGGTCGTGACAGGGGGCCCTGGCTACACCTTC. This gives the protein CASSQVVTGGPGYTF.

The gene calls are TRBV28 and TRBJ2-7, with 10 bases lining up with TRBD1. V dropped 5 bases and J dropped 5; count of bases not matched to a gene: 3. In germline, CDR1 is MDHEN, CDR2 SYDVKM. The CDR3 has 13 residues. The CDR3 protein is CASSRTGGDEQYF. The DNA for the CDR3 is TGTGCCAGCAGTCGGACAGGGGGGGACGAGCAGTACTTC.

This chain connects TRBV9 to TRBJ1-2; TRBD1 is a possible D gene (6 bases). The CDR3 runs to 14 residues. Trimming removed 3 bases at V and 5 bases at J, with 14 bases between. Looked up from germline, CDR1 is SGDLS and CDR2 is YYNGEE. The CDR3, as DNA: TGTGCCAGCAGCGCTGGCAGGGGTTGGTATGGCTACACCTTC. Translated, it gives CASSAGRGWYGYTF.

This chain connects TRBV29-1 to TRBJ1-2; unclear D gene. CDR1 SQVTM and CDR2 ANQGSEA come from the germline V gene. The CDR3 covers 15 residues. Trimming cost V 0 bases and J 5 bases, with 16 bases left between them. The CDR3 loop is CSVEDRSPRVYGYTF. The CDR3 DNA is TGCAGCGTTGAAGATCGAAGCCCACGGGTGTATGGCTACACCTTC.

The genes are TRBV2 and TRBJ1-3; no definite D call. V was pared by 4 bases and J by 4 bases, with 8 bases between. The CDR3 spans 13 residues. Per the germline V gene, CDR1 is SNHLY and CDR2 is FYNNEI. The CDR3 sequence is CASSADAGNTIYF. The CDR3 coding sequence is TGTGCCAGCAGTGCGGACGCGGGAAACACCATATATTTT.

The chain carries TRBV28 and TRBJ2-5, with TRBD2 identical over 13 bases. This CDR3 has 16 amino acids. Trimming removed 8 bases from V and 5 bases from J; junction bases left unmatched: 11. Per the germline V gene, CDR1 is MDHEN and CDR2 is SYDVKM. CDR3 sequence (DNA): TGTGCCAGCGGACCCTGGACTAGCGGGAGCCGGGAGACCCAGTACTTC. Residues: CASGPWTSGSRETQYF.

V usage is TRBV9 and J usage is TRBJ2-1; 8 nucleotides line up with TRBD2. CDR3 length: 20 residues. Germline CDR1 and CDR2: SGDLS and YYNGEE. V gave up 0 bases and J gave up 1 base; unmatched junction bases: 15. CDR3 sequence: CASSVDPGLEKGRSYNEQFF. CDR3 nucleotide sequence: TGTGCCAGCAGCGTAGACCCGGGACTAGAGAAGGGCCGATCCTACAATGAGCAGTTCTTC.

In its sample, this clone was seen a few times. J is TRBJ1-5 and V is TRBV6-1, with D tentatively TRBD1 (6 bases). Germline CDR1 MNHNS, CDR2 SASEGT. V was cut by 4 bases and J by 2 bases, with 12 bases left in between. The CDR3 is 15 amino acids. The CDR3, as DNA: TGTGCCAGCAGTGTGGGGGGGCAGCGCAATCAGCCCCAGCATTTT. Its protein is CASSVGGQRNQPQHF.

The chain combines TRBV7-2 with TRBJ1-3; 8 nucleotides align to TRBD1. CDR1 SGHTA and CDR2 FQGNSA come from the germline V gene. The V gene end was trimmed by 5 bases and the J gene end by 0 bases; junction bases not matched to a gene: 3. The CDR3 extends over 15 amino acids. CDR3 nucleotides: TGTGCCAGCAGCCCGGGGACAGGCTCTGGAAACACCATATATTTT. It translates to CASSPGTGSGNTIYF.

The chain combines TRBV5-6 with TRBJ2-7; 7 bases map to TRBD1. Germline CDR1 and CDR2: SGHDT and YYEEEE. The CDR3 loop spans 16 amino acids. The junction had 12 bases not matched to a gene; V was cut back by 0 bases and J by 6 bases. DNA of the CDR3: TGTGCCAGCAGCTTGGCCCAGGGGACAGCTAATGCCGAGCAGTACTTC. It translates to CASSLAQGTANAEQYF.

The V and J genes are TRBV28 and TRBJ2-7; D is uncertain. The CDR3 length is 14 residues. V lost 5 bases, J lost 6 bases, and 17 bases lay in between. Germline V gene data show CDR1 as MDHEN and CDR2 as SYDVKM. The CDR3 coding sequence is TGTGCCAGCAGTCCTCTCCGGGCCTGGCTCGAGCAGTACTTC. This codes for CASSPLRAWLEQYF.

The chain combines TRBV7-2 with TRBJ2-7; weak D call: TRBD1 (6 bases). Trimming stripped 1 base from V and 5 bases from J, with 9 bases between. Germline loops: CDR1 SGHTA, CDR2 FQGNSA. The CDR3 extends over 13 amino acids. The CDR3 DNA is TGTGCCAGCAGCTTAGAAACAGGGAACGAGCAGTACTTC. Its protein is CASSLETGNEQYF. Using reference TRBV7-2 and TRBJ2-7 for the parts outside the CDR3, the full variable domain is GAGVSQSPSNKVTEKGKDVELRCDPISGHTALYWYRQSLGQGLEFLIYFQGNSAPDKSGLPSDRFSAERTGGSVSTLTIQRTQQEDSAVYLCASSLETGNEQYFGPGTRLTVT.

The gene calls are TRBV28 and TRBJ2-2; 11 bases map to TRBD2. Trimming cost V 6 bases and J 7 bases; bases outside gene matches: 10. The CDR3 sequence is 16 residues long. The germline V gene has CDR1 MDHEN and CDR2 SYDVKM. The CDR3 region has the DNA TGTGCCAGCAGCACACCACTAGCGGGAGTAGTCGGGGAGCTGTTTTTT. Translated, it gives CASSTPLAGVVGELFF. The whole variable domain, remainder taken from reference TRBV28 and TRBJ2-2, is DVKVTQSSRYLVKRTGEKVFLECVQDMDHENMFWYRQDPGLGLRLIYFSYDVKMKEKGDIPEGYSVSREKKERFSLILESASTNQTSMYLCASSTPLAGVVGELFFGEGSRLTVL.

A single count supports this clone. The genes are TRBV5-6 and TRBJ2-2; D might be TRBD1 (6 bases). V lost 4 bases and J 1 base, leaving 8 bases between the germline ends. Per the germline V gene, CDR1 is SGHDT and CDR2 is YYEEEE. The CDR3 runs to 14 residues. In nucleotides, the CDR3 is TGTGCCAGCAGCCCGGGACAGAACACCGGGGAGCTGTTTTTT. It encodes CASSPGQNTGELFF.

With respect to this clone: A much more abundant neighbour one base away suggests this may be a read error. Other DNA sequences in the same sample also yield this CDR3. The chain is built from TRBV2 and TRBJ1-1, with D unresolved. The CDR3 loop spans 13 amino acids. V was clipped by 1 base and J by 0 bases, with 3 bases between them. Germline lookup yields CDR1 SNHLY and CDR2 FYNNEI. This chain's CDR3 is CASSEGVNTEAFF. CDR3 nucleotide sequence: TGTGCCAGCAGTGAAGGAGTGAACACTGAAGCTTTCTTT.

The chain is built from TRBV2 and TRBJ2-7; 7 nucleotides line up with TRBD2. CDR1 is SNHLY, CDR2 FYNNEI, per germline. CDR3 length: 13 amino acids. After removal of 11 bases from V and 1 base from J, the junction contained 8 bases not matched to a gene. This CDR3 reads CAFRGDGSYEQYF. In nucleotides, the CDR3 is TGTGCCTTCCGGGGGGACGGTTCCTACGAGCAGTACTTC.

For the CDR3, the DNA is TGTGCCACCTCACTAGCGGCCAACACCGGGGAGCTGTTTTTT. Amino acids: CATSLAANTGELFF. V and J are TRBV7-3 and TRBJ2-2; 8 nucleotides align to TRBD2. The length of the CDR3 is 14 residues. Trimming at V came to 10 bases and at J to 2 bases, leaving 6 bases not matched to a gene. Germline CDR1 reads SGHTA; CDR2 reads FQGTGA.